This T cell receptor (beta chain) was observed in a study of T cells expressing NK-cell markers (TCRdb year 2020). Study-level background: Eight or nine donors provided sorted CD3+CD56+NKG2C+, CD3+CD56+NKG2C- and CD3+CD56-NKG2C+ T-cell subsets, whose TCR beta-chain repertoires were profiled. Sequencing of the libraries produced 2 x 150 bp reads on Illumina HiSeq 2000/2500, MiSeq or NextSeq. The study sequenced eight donors, all healthy volunteers chosen at random: three men and five women. Among the eight sequenced donors, only one was HCMV-seronegative, while the other seven were HCMV-seropositive.

The CDR3 contains 15 residues, cysteine and phenylalanine counted. No DNA has been recorded. From the germline V gene, CDR1 is SGDLS and CDR2 is YYNGEE. TCRdb records Illumina HiSeq 2000 as the sequencer. TCR beta cDNA libraries were made by 5'RACE template switching that added a universal primer site and unique molecular identifiers. cDNA synthesis was primed from the TCR beta constant segment and was followed by two successive PCR amplification steps. Concerning the study's data processing: MIGEC was used to demultiplex reads and group the reads by UMI, and MiTCR was used to assemble and quantify clonotypes. Only TCR cDNA sequences supported by at least two reads were kept to exclude erroneous sequences. The tcR package was used for downstream repertoire analysis, and clonotypes were matched between fractions using CDR3 nucleotide sequence together with V segment. VDJmatch was used to annotate antigen specificity against VDJdb, with one amino acid substitution in CDR3 permitted. After reprocessing by TCRdb, each CDR3 protein sequence is one entry, and no DNA is given. TCRdb, not the authors, supplied the V and J calls. The record for this sample contains some 500,000 distinct CDR3 sequences. The ten largest make up more than 1.4% of the sample.

In regard to this clonotype: The antigen it recognizes is unknown.

To determine HCMV serostatus, a commercial ELISA kit was used to detect HCMV-specific IgG in serum. Ficoll density gradient centrifugation was used to isolate peripheral blood mononuclear cells from blood. Findings and caveats that apply to the study as a whole: For five or six donors, the dominant CD3+CD56+NKG2C+ clonotypes were among the top 10 CD8+ clonotypes and accounted for about 1.0-7.5% of CD8+ T cells. Those dominant clonotypes were again the most abundant among CD3+CD56-NKG2C+ cells in a handful of donors, at roughly 28.3-65%. Whether the expanded NKG2C-expressing T cell clones were specific for HCMV antigens remained unclear.

The source material was blood T cells: a sorted CD56 or NKG2C T cell subset, CD4+ or CD8+ T cells, or bulk PBMC T cells (not recorded which). Recombination connected TRBV9 to TRBJ2-7; TCRdb reports TRBD1, a call that lacks DNA to check it against. This sequence originates from a woman in her fifties or sixties in good health. Donor details come from another sample of the same person, matched by shared clones. The CDR3 protein: CASSVGLGQGNEQYF.